These T cell receptor beta chains were read from a single sample in a study of CD8+ T cells in alopecia areata. Profiled with immunoSEQ multiplex PCR; TCRdb holds only in-frame clones, not every one. The sample carries roughly 250,000 clones, under 80% recorded once. The sample consisted of CD4+ T cells sorted from blood, taken at week 0. The receptor source for this set is a human donor with alopecia areata. Each CDR3 is given with its conserved first and last residue. D genes are given only for firm matches. Size is omitted from some rows. Given values are once, few, many or a class for expanded clones.

TRBV7-9	.	TRBJ2-5	.	TGTGCCAGCAGCTTGGGAGTTGGAGAAGAGACCCAGTACTTC	CASSLGVGEETQYF
TRBV10-3	.	TRBJ1-6	.	TGTGCCATCAGTGAGAAGGGCTCGAGTTCACCCCTCCACTTT	CAISEKGSSSPLHF
TRBV29-1	once	TRBJ2-1	.	TGCAGCGTTGAAGAGTACAATGAGCAGTTCTTC	CSVEEYNEQFF
TRBV7-3	.	TRBJ1-1	TRBD1	TGTGCCAGCAGCCTCGTCGGGACAGGGCTGACTGAAGCTTTCTTT	CASSLVGTGLTEAFF
TRBV27	.	TRBJ2-6	.	TGTGCCAGCACCTCCCCACGTTCCTCTGGGGCCAACGTCCTGACTTTC	CASTSPRSSGANVLTF
TRBV29-1	few	TRBJ2-4	.	TGCAGCGCCCGCCCCGGGGCCAAAAACATTCAGTACTTC	CSARPGAKNIQYF
TRBV30	.	TRBJ1-1	.	TGTGCCTGGCGGACAGATTTGAACACTGAAGCTTTCTTT	CAWRTDLNTEAFF
TRBV5-1	.	TRBJ2-7	.	TGCGCCAGCAGCTTACAGGGAGGCAACGAGCAGTACTTC	CASSLQGGNEQYF
TRBV2	.	TRBJ1-1	TRBD1	TGTGCCAGCAGTGTTCGGGACAGCACTGAAGCTTTCTTT	CASSVRDSTEAFF
TRBV4-2	.	TRBJ1-1	.	TGTGCCAGCAGCCAAGTTGCGCGTGACACTGAAGCTTTCTTT	CASSQVARDTEAFF
TRBV15	.	TRBJ2-3	.	TGTGCCACCTCGGAGGGGGGAACGTCGGATACGCAGTATTTT	CATSEGGTSDTQYF
TRBV6-1	few	TRBJ2-6	.	TGTGCCAGCAGTGAGTACAGGGTCTCTGGGGCCAACGTCCTGACTTTC	CASSEYRVSGANVLTF
TRBV5-5	.	TRBJ1-4	.	TGTGCCAGCAGCTTGCAGCCGGGGCACAATGAAAAACTGTTTTTT	CASSLQPGHNEKLFF